This T cell receptor (beta chain) was sequenced during a study of T-cell memory formation after mild COVID-19. General study findings and limits: Those CD4+ clones that contracted were mainly in CM and EM (CD8+ ones in EMRA).

A word on this clonotype: Its antigen is as yet unknown.

The germline V gene has CDR1 SGHDT and CDR2 YYEEEE. This CDR3 comprises 13 residues. With 3 bases removed from V and 5 bases from J, the gap between germline ends came to 11 bases. 5'RACE primed from the constant segment yielded TCR alpha and TCR beta cDNA libraries bearing sample barcodes and UMIs. TCRdb reprocessed the 5' RACE reads via MiXCR and lists one record per CDR3 protein. The repertoire consists of roughly 190,000 distinct CDR3 sequences, with around 27% occurring once and the leading ten covering about 10%. Sequencing was carried out using PBMCs or a T cell subset sorted from them (not recorded which). This chain joins TRBV5-6 and TRBJ2-5; D remains unclear. The sequence was collected from an adult woman who had mild COVID-19 (a few samples of this study predate the infection). Cell type and time point are not known. CDR3 nucleotide sequence: TGTGCCAGCAGCTCCAAGGGTAGGGAGACCCAGTACTTC. Its translation is CASSSKGRETQYF.